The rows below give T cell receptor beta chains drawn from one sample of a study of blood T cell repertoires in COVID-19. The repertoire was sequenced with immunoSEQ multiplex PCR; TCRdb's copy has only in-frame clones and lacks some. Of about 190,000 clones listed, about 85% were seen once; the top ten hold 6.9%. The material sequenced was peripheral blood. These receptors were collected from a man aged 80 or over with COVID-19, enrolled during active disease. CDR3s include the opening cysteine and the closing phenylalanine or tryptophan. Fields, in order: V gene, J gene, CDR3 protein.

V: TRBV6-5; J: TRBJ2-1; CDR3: CASRPGGNNEQFF
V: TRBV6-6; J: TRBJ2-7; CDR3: CASSYELGGSQYF
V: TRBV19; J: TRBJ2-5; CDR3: CGSEWDDGRVSPPQGETQYF
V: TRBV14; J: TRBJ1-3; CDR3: CASSQLRPGGRNTIYF
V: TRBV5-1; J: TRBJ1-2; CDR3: CASSLVGRTLYGYTF
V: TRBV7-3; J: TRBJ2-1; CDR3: CASSLTYRGDNEQFF
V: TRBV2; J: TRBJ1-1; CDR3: CASSYTGDTEAFF
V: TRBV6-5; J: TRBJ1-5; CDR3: CATQLKGGGPQHF
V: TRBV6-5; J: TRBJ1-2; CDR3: CASRQQGDYGYTF
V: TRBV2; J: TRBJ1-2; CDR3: CASSEVRQGYGYTF
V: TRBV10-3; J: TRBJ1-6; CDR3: CAIRSSYSSYNSPLHF
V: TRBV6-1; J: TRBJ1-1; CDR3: CASSEYGGGANTEAFF
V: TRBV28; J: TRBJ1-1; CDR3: CASRFTGTTEAFF
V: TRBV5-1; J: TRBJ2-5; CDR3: CASSLGTGQRETQYF
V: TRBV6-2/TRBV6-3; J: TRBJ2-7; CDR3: CASSYGGRSSYEQYF
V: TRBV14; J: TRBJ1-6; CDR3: CASSQLEGAAYNSPLHF
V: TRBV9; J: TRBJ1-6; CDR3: CASSGTATPYNSPLHF
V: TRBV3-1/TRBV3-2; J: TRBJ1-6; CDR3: CASSRRRKEAGSPLHF
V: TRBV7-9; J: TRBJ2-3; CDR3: CASSLGLAADTQYF
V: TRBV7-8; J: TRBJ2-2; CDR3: CASSPRTGSNTGELFF
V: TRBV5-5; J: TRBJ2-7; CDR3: CASSLGTSGPYEQYF
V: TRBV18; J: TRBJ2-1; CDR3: CASSPPETVPGEQFF
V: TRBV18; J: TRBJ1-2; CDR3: CASSPEADGYTF
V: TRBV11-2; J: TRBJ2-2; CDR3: CASSLSLSGVNTGELFF
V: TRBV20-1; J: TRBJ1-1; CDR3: CSARQATEAFF
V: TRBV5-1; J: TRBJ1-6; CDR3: CASSPQGQGNSPLHF
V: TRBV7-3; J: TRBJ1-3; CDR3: CASSPRAGNTIYF
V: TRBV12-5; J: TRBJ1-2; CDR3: CASGPTGVHYGYTF
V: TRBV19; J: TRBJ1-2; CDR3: CASSTGFYYGYTF
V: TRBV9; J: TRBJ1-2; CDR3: CASSVEQRMTSNYGYTF
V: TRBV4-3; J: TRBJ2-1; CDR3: CASSQDLGAAYNEQFF
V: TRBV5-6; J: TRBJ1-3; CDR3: CASRRDFGNTIYF
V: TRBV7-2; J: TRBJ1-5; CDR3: CASSSMSGQPQHF
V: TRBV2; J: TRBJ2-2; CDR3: CASTQLRQQWTGELFF
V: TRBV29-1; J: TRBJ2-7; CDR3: CSVRQGASEQYF
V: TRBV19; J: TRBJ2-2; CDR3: CASSTGQNTGELFF
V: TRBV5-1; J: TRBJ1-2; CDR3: CASSRQAGTESGYTF
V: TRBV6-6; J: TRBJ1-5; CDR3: CASSYSQGRQPQHF
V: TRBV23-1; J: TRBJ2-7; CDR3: CASRRVSYEQYF
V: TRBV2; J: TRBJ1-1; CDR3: CASQTGGTEAFF
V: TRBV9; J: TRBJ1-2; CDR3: CASSVEERGHYGYTF
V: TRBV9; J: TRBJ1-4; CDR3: CASSATGGWTNEKLFF
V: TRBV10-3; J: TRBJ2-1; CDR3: CATTGTSGGNYNEQFF
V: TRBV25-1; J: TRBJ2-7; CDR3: CASHMRGQGTYEQYF
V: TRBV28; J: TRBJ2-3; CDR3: CASTPMVGGAASTDTQYF
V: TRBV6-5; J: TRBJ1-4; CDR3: CATESPVYEKLFF
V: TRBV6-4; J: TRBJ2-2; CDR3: CASTALAGGNTGELFF
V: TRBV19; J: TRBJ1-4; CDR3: CASSTMDSATNEKLFF
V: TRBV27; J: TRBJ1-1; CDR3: CASSLGGGMNTEAFF
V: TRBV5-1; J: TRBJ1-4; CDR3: CASSPPTGNPTNEKLFF
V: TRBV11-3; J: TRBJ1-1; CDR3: CASKGPNTEAFF
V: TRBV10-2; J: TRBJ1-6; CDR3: CASSESRVANSPLHF
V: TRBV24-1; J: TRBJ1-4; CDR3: CATPTRPRDRGGNEKLFF
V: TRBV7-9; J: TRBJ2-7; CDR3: CASSLLGQGANYEQYF
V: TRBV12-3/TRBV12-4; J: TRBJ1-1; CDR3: CASSPRNRGGAFF
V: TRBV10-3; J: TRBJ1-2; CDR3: CAISTRQGNYGYTF
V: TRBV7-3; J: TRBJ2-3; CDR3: CASSLGLAGGTDTQYF
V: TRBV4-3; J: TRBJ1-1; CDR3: CASSGGRGAQLYTEAFF
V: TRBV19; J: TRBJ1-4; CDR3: CASRIPPGTGAQATNEKLFF